The rows below give T cell receptor beta chains drawn from one sample of a study of response to subunit inactivated influenza vaccine. TCRdb reanalysed the RT-PCR reads using MiXCR and keeps one entry per CDR3 protein. Counted here are about 650,000 distinct CDR3 sequences, approximately 15% occurring once; the ten biggest clones make up roughly 7.2%. The specimen comprised PBMCs from blood, sampled 14 to 15 days before vaccination. These receptors came from a man aged 50-59 years who received an inactivated influenza vaccine. Both conserved end residues are part of each CDR3. Fields, in order: D gene, clone size, V gene, J gene, CDR3 protein, CDR3 DNA. A D gene is named only where the DNA matches it firmly. Size is omitted from some rows. Given values are once, few, many or a class for expanded clones.

d_gene: -; abundance: -; v_gene: TRBV27; j_gene: TRBJ2-7; CDR3aa: CASSSSTAYSYEQYF; CDR3nt: TGTGCCAGCAGTTCATCGACAGCCTACTCCTACGAGCAGTACTTC
d_gene: TRBD2; abundance: -; v_gene: TRBV20-1; j_gene: TRBJ2-3; CDR3aa: CSAGRGGRGSTDTQYF; CDR3nt: TGCAGTGCTGGTAGGGGCGGGCGGGGGAGCACAGATACGCAGTATTTT
d_gene: -; abundance: few; v_gene: TRBV10-3; j_gene: TRBJ2-1; CDR3aa: CAISEVRGQEQFF; CDR3nt: TGTGCCATCAGTGAGGTCCGCGGACAGGAGCAGTTCTTC
d_gene: -; abundance: once; v_gene: TRBV19; j_gene: TRBJ2-7; CDR3aa: CASSMGLTIAYEQYF; CDR3nt: TGTGCCAGTAGTATGGGTCTTACGATCGCCTACGAGCAGTACTTC
d_gene: -; abundance: -; v_gene: TRBV12-3/TRBV12-4; j_gene: TRBJ2-3; CDR3aa: CASSYWTDTQYF; CDR3nt: TGTGCCAGCAGCTACTGGACAGATACGCAGTATTTT
d_gene: TRBD1; abundance: once; v_gene: TRBV7-2; j_gene: TRBJ1-2; CDR3aa: CASSPQGGQGAPGYTF; CDR3nt: TGTGCCAGCAGCCCCCAAGGGGGGCAGGGGGCGCCCGGCTACACCTTC
d_gene: TRBD2; abundance: few; v_gene: TRBV12-3/TRBV12-4; j_gene: TRBJ2-3; CDR3aa: CASSPVTSAGTDTQYF; CDR3nt: TGTGCCAGCAGCCCCGTGACTAGCGCGGGCACAGATACGCAGTATTTT
d_gene: -; abundance: -; v_gene: TRBV4-3; j_gene: TRBJ2-5; CDR3aa: CASSQERRGETQYF; CDR3nt: TGCGCCAGCAGCCAAGAACGGAGGGGGGAGACCCAGTACTTC
d_gene: -; abundance: -; v_gene: TRBV18; j_gene: TRBJ2-3; CDR3aa: CASSLTAGTGIADTQYF; CDR3nt: TGTGCCAGCTCACTGACCGCCGGGACCGGAATCGCCGATACGCAGTATTTT
d_gene: -; abundance: -; v_gene: TRBV4-3; j_gene: TRBJ1-6; CDR3aa: CASSQDLVVSPLHF; CDR3nt: TGCGCCAGCAGCCAAGATTTGGTGGTTTCACCCCTCCACTTT
d_gene: -; abundance: few; v_gene: TRBV5-1; j_gene: TRBJ2-6; CDR3aa: CASSLAPGASGANVLTF; CDR3nt: TGCGCCAGCAGCTTGGCCCCGGGGGCCTCTGGGGCCAACGTCCTGACTTTC
d_gene: -; abundance: -; v_gene: TRBV29-1; j_gene: TRBJ2-3; CDR3aa: CCVEQGYDTPDTQYF; CDR3nt: TGCTGCGTAGAGCAAGGGTATGACACCCCAGATACGCAGTATTTT
d_gene: TRBD1; abundance: few; v_gene: TRBV20-1; j_gene: TRBJ1-3; CDR3aa: CSARQGIGNTIYF; CDR3nt: TGCAGTGCTCGACAGGGGATTGGAAACACCATATATTTT
d_gene: -; abundance: few; v_gene: TRBV15; j_gene: TRBJ2-4; CDR3aa: CATSVGRGTGIQYF; CDR3nt: TGTGCCACCAGCGTTGGGAGGGGGACGGGGATTCAGTACTTC
d_gene: TRBD2; abundance: -; v_gene: TRBV6-5; j_gene: TRBJ2-1; CDR3aa: CASSYLSGSGGYEQFF; CDR3nt: TGTGCCAGCAGTTACTTAAGCGGGAGCGGGGGCTATGAGCAGTTCTTC
d_gene: -; abundance: few; v_gene: TRBV4-2; j_gene: TRBJ2-1; CDR3aa: CASSQDLSLYNEQFF; CDR3nt: TGTGCCAGCAGCCAAGATCTGTCTCTCTACAATGAGCAGTTCTTC
d_gene: -; abundance: few; v_gene: TRBV29-1; j_gene: TRBJ1-5; CDR3aa: CSAAAGVNQPQHF; CDR3nt: TGCAGCGCGGCTGCAGGGGTGAATCAGCCCCAGCATTTT
d_gene: TRBD1; abundance: many; v_gene: TRBV25-1; j_gene: TRBJ2-3; CDR3aa: CASSQGAADTQYF; CDR3nt: TGTGCCAGCAGCCAGGGGGCCGCAGATACGCAGTATTTT
d_gene: -; abundance: few; v_gene: TRBV5-1; j_gene: TRBJ2-5; CDR3aa: CASTSTGREQETQYF; CDR3nt: TGCGCCAGTACTTCGACAGGGAGGGAGCAAGAGACCCAGTACTTC
d_gene: -; abundance: few; v_gene: TRBV12-3/TRBV12-4; j_gene: TRBJ2-1; CDR3aa: CASSHNRDWPGNEQFF; CDR3nt: TGTGCCAGCAGCCACAACCGGGACTGGCCAGGCAATGAGCAGTTCTTC
d_gene: -; abundance: many; v_gene: TRBV12-3/TRBV12-4; j_gene: TRBJ2-1; CDR3aa: CASSLGGGARNEQFF; CDR3nt: TGTGCCAGCAGTTTAGGGGGGGGGGCCAGGAATGAGCAGTTCTTC
d_gene: TRBD2; abundance: few; v_gene: TRBV5-1; j_gene: TRBJ2-3; CDR3aa: CASSLYSGGTDTQYF; CDR3nt: TGCGCCAGCAGCTTATATAGCGGGGGCACAGATACGCAGTATTTT
d_gene: TRBD2; abundance: few; v_gene: TRBV12-3/TRBV12-4; j_gene: TRBJ2-1; CDR3aa: CASSRGLGFEQFF; CDR3nt: TGTGCCAGCAGTCGGGGACTAGGGTTTGAGCAGTTCTTC
d_gene: -; abundance: few; v_gene: TRBV7-8; j_gene: TRBJ2-6; CDR3aa: CASSLGTRSGANVLTF; CDR3nt: TGTGCCAGCAGCTTAGGGACTCGCTCTGGGGCCAACGTCCTGACTTTC
d_gene: -; abundance: -; v_gene: TRBV28; j_gene: TRBJ1-2; CDR3aa: CASSYTGMGSGYTF; CDR3nt: TGTGCCAGCAGTTACACAGGGATGGGATCCGGCTACACCTTC
d_gene: -; abundance: few; v_gene: TRBV11-2; j_gene: TRBJ1-1; CDR3aa: CASSLLAQQGNTEAFF; CDR3nt: TGTGCCAGCAGCCTCCTAGCCCAACAGGGGAACACTGAAGCTTTCTTT
d_gene: -; abundance: few; v_gene: TRBV6-1; j_gene: TRBJ2-7; CDR3aa: CASRLYQGSYEQYF; CDR3nt: TGTGCCAGCAGACTGTACCAGGGTTCCTACGAGCAGTACTTC
d_gene: -; abundance: many; v_gene: TRBV9; j_gene: TRBJ1-4; CDR3aa: CASSVSPTLGSGQEKLFF; CDR3nt: TGTGCCAGCAGCGTATCCCCAACCTTGGGCAGCGGCCAAGAAAAACTGTTTTTT
d_gene: -; abundance: many; v_gene: TRBV29-1; j_gene: TRBJ2-7; CDR3aa: CSVTISYEQYF; CDR3nt: TGCAGCGTGACAATCTCCTACGAGCAGTACTTC
d_gene: TRBD1; abundance: -; v_gene: TRBV5-1; j_gene: TRBJ1-4; CDR3aa: CASRGQGREKLFF; CDR3nt: TGCGCCAGCCGAGGACAGGGGAGAGAAAAACTGTTTTTT
d_gene: -; abundance: many; v_gene: TRBV7-2; j_gene: TRBJ2-1; CDR3aa: CASSLGIGGYSVNEQFF; CDR3nt: TGTGCCAGCAGCTTAGGAATCGGGGGATATTCGGTCAATGAGCAGTTCTTC
d_gene: -; abundance: -; v_gene: TRBV3-1; j_gene: TRBJ2-5; CDR3aa: CASSQEVYQETQYF; CDR3nt: TGTGCCAGCAGCCAGGAGGTTTACCAAGAGACCCAGTACTTC
d_gene: -; abundance: many; v_gene: TRBV5-1; j_gene: TRBJ1-2; CDR3aa: CASSEQDIKHGYTF; CDR3nt: TGCGCCAGCAGCGAACAGGACATAAAACATGGCTACACCTTC
d_gene: -; abundance: -; v_gene: TRBV4-2; j_gene: TRBJ1-3; CDR3aa: CASSQDRRQRGNTIYF; CDR3nt: TGTGCCAGCAGCCAAGATAGGAGGCAACGTGGAAACACCATATATTTT
d_gene: TRBD2; abundance: -; v_gene: TRBV20-1; j_gene: TRBJ2-7; CDR3aa: CSANPLGLAAASEQYF; CDR3nt: TGCAGTGCTAACCCTCTCGGACTAGCGGCTGCCTCCGAGCAGTACTTC
d_gene: TRBD2; abundance: -; v_gene: TRBV5-1; j_gene: TRBJ2-1; CDR3aa: CASREGNSGGYNEQFF; CDR3nt: TGCGCCAGCAGAGAGGGAAACAGCGGGGGCTACAATGAGCAGTTCTTC
d_gene: TRBD1; abundance: many; v_gene: TRBV28; j_gene: TRBJ2-7; CDR3aa: CASSFGDRGTYEQYF; CDR3nt: TGTGCCAGCAGTTTTGGGGACAGGGGCACCTACGAGCAGTACTTC
d_gene: TRBD1; abundance: -; v_gene: TRBV6-5; j_gene: TRBJ1-2; CDR3aa: CASSWTGVENYGYTF; CDR3nt: TGTGCCAGCAGTTGGACAGGGGTGGAAAACTATGGCTACACCTTC
d_gene: TRBD1; abundance: -; v_gene: TRBV28; j_gene: TRBJ2-2; CDR3aa: CASSSGQGIPGELFF; CDR3nt: TGTGCCAGCAGTTCGGGACAGGGAATCCCCGGGGAGCTGTTTTTT
d_gene: -; abundance: -; v_gene: TRBV15; j_gene: TRBJ1-4; CDR3aa: CATSPRQAATNEKLFF; CDR3nt: TGTGCCACCAGCCCACGACAGGCTGCAACTAATGAAAAACTGTTTTTT
d_gene: -; abundance: few; v_gene: TRBV6-1; j_gene: TRBJ2-1; CDR3aa: CASSEVASWGVHSGEQFF; CDR3nt: TGTGCCAGCAGTGAAGTGGCTAGTTGGGGCGTCCATTCGGGTGAGCAGTTCTTC
d_gene: TRBD2; abundance: -; v_gene: TRBV20-1; j_gene: TRBJ2-7; CDR3aa: CSATRTSGRSYEQYF; CDR3nt: TGCAGTGCTACCCGGACTAGCGGACGATCCTACGAGCAGTACTTC
d_gene: TRBD1; abundance: few; v_gene: TRBV20-1; j_gene: TRBJ1-4; CDR3aa: CSARQGAQEKLFF; CDR3nt: TGCAGTGCTAGGCAGGGGGCCCAGGAAAAACTGTTTTTT
d_gene: TRBD1; abundance: -; v_gene: TRBV18; j_gene: TRBJ1-4; CDR3aa: CASSPQMTRQGLREKLFF; CDR3nt: TGTGCCAGCTCACCACAAATGACTCGACAGGGGTTAAGGGAAAAACTGTTTTTT
d_gene: -; abundance: few; v_gene: TRBV7-3; j_gene: TRBJ2-3; CDR3aa: CASSLRRDTDTQYF; CDR3nt: TGTGCCAGCAGCTTAAGACGGGACACAGATACGCAGTATTTT
d_gene: -; abundance: -; v_gene: TRBV6-5; j_gene: TRBJ2-1; CDR3aa: CASSSERTSSYNEQFF; CDR3nt: TGTGCCAGCAGTTCGGAGAGGACGAGCTCCTACAATGAGCAGTTCTTC
d_gene: -; abundance: many; v_gene: TRBV20-1; j_gene: TRBJ1-1; CDR3aa: CSASFPQKDFEAFF; CDR3nt: TGCAGTGCTAGCTTTCCACAGAAGGACTTTGAAGCTTTCTTT
d_gene: -; abundance: many; v_gene: TRBV5-1; j_gene: TRBJ2-7; CDR3aa: CASSLEGGGSSYEQYF; CDR3nt: TGCGCCAGCAGCTTGGAAGGTGGGGGGAGCTCCTACGAGCAGTACTTC
d_gene: TRBD1; abundance: few; v_gene: TRBV7-9; j_gene: TRBJ1-3; CDR3aa: CASSSRGPGNTIYF; CDR3nt: TGTGCCAGCAGCTCCAGGGGGCCCGGAAACACCATATATTTT
d_gene: -; abundance: many; v_gene: TRBV4-2; j_gene: TRBJ1-2; CDR3aa: CASSQERGYSYGYTF; CDR3nt: TGTGCCAGCAGCCAAGAAAGGGGGTATAGCTATGGCTACACCTTC
d_gene: TRBD2; abundance: -; v_gene: TRBV6-1; j_gene: TRBJ2-1; CDR3aa: CASFMKAPEGGSSYNEQFF; CDR3nt: TGTGCCTCTTTTATGAAGGCCCCGGAGGGCGGGAGTTCCTACAATGAGCAGTTCTTC
d_gene: -; abundance: -; v_gene: TRBV18; j_gene: TRBJ2-7; CDR3aa: CASSRRTASTYEQYF; CDR3nt: TGTGCCAGCTCACGCAGGACAGCTTCTACCTACGAGCAGTACTTC
d_gene: TRBD1; abundance: many; v_gene: TRBV7-2; j_gene: TRBJ1-2; CDR3aa: CASSLGLGQGDGYTF; CDR3nt: TGTGCCAGCAGCTTAGGTCTTGGGCAGGGGGATGGCTACACCTTC
d_gene: -; abundance: few; v_gene: TRBV12-3/TRBV12-4; j_gene: TRBJ2-7; CDR3aa: CASIRPQF; CDR3nt: TGTGCCAGCATTAGGCCCCAATTC
d_gene: -; abundance: -; v_gene: TRBV28; j_gene: TRBJ1-1; CDR3aa: CASSWGRDTEAFF; CDR3nt: TGTGCCAGCAGTTGGGGGAGGGACACTGAAGCTTTCTTT